The TCR beta chain under discussion was sequenced for a study of beta chain features in type 1 diabetes. Only a few counts were recorded for this clone. Its cognate antigen is unknown. Within the sample, other DNA sequences also encode this same CDR3. The V end lost 2 bases, the J end lost 7 bases, and 9 bases lay between the germline ends. The CDR3 spans 12 residues. CDR1 and CDR2 (germline): GTSNPN, SVGIG (reference sequence). Expressed TCRB transcripts got sequenced, as all isolated RNA was reverse transcribed. Clones were read by immunoSEQ multiplex PCR, and TCRdb kept only the in-frame ones, dropping some. The data contain some 700,000 clones, around 15% of them singletons. Notes on the study in general: Type 1 diabetes patients had moderately but significantly shorter TCRB CDR3s in all four CD4+ subsets.

The clonotype comes from a man aged 18 to 29 with type 1 diabetes. J is TRBJ1-3 and V is TRBV30; D remains ambiguous. Sequences were obtained from naive CD4+ T cells from blood. DNA of the CDR3: TGTGCCTGGAGTACCTCCGGGAACACCATATATTTT. Translating gives CAWSTSGNTIYF.